Each of the 2 T cell receptor beta chains below was sequenced from the same sample in a study of CD8+ T cells in alopecia areata. Sequencing relied on a cDNA template that was reverse transcribed from extracted RNA. Some clones are missing from TCRdb's copy, which holds only in-frame ones; the method was immunoSEQ multiplex PCR. The data hold more than 100,000 clones, with 50% to 55% observed a single time. Treatment noted: oral pan-JAK inhibitor, 5-10 mg twice daily. Sequenced here: CD4+ T cells sorted from blood, sampled at week 4, from a patient treated with tofacitinib. Receptors were obtained from a human donor with alopecia areata.

This rearrangement joins TRBV29-1 to TRBJ2-7; either TRBD1 or TRBD2 may supply D (5 bases each). CDR1 is SQVTM, CDR2 ANQGSEA, per germline. Trimming removed 3 bases at V and 7 bases at J, with 10 bases between. The CDR3 has 11 residues. Here the CDR3 reads CSVDWGKEQYF. CDR3 nucleotide sequence: TGCAGCGTTGATTGGGGGAAAGAGCAGTACTTC.

The chain recombines TRBV6-1 with TRBJ2-3; 7 bases line up with TRBD1. This CDR3 has 13 residues. The V and J ends lost 5 bases and 3 bases, in that order; junction bases with no gene match: 2. Germline V gene data show CDR1 as MNHNS and CDR2 as SASEGT. In DNA, the CDR3 is TGTGCCAGCAGTTTACAGGGGACAGATACGCAGTATTTT. As protein: CASSLQGTDTQYF.